The 30 T cell receptor beta chains presented below share a single source sample, sequenced in a study of T cell repertoires in cytomegalovirus infection. TCRdb reanalysed the reads using MiXCR and keeps one entry per CDR3 protein. This table holds roughly 280,000 distinct CDR3 sequences, around 9% found once. Sequencing used PBMCs. The receptors derive from a human donor in good health (CMV status not recorded). Some clones in this sample may be carry-over from other donors' samples.

This clonotype was counted ten times or more. The chain links TRBV27 to TRBJ1-5, with D unresolved. The CDR3 is made up of 14 amino acids. Germline CDR1 is MNHEY and CDR2 is SMNVEV (reference sequence). Trimming cost V 6 bases and J 4 bases, with 13 bases left between them. The chain's CDR3 is CASRTGPWNQPQHF. For the CDR3, the DNA is TGTGCCAGCAGAACCGGCCCTTGGAATCAGCCCCAGCATTTT.

This clonotype showed up many times. The rearrangement links TRBV11-2 to TRBJ2-7; 14 bases agree with TRBD2. The CDR3 consists of 16 residues. After removal of 4 bases from V and 0 bases from J, the junction contained 2 bases not matched to a gene. The germline V gene encodes CDR1 SGHAT and CDR2 FQNNGV. The CDR3 reads CASSSGLAGVSYEQYF. The CDR3 region has the DNA TGTGCCAGCAGCTCGGGACTAGCGGGGGTCTCCTACGAGCAGTACTTC. The full variable domain, with the rest looked up from reference TRBV11-2 and TRBJ2-7, is EAGVAQSPRYKIIEKRQSVAFWCNPISGHATLYWYQQILGQGPKLLIQFQNNGVVDDSQLPKDRFSAERLKGVDSTLKIQPAKLEDSAVYLCASSSGLAGVSYEQYFGPGTRLTVT.

This clonotype has ten or more counts. V is TRBV18 and J is TRBJ1-2, with a weak D call TRBD1 (5 bases). Trimming removed 5 bases from V and 6 bases from J, with 19 bases in between. The CDR3 covers 15 residues. Germline V gives CDR1 KGHSH, CDR2 LQKENI. CDR3 loop: CASSTTTLGGDGYTF. CDR3 sequence (DNA): TGTGCCAGCTCAACCACCACCCTGGGAGGGGATGGCTACACCTTC.

This clonotype has at least ten counts. The chain carries TRBV11-3 and TRBJ2-7; D is uncertain. This CDR3 spans 15 amino acids. Trimming removed 0 bases from V and 3 bases from J, with 12 bases in between. Germline lookup yields CDR1 SGHNT and CDR2 YENEEA. The CDR3 protein is CASSLDPTPRYEQYF. The CDR3 DNA reads TGTGCCAGCAGCTTAGACCCAACACCACGCTACGAGCAGTACTTC. The variable domain in full, with the rest retrieved from reference TRBV11-3 and TRBJ2-7, is EAGVVQSPRYKIIEKKQPVAFWCNPISGHNTLYWYLQNLGQGPELLIRYENEEAVDDSQLPKDRFSAERLKGVDSTLKIQPAELGDSAVYLCASSLDPTPRYEQYFGPGTRLTVT.

This clonotype was observed at least ten times. CDR3 coding DNA: TGTGCCAGCAGTTTAGGGGTGGGGACTGAAGCTTTCTTT. It codes for CASSLGVGTEAFF. This chain connects TRBV12-3 or TRBV12-4 to TRBJ1-1; no reliable D call. V dropped 1 base and J dropped 5 bases, with 8 bases sitting between them. The CDR3 loop spans 13 amino acids.

This chain uses TRBV7-9 with TRBJ1-2; D not certain. Per germline, CDR1 SEHNR and CDR2 FQNEAQ (reference sequence). The CDR3 has 11 residues. The ends were cut back, 5 bases at V and 10 bases at J, with 11 bases in the middle. CDR3 amino acids: CASSPSVVYTF. Here the CDR3 DNA reads TGTGCCAGCAGCCCCAGTGTGGTCTACACCTTC.

There are many counts of this clonotype. This CDR3 is CATSDLRDGFTDTQYF. The CDR3 coding sequence is TGTGCCACCAGTGATTTACGGGACGGATTCACAGATACGCAGTATTTT. The chain employs TRBV24-1 and TRBJ2-3; the D gene could be TRBD1 or TRBD2 (5 bases each). V gave up 1 base and J gave up 2 bases, with 12 bases separating them. The germline gives CDR1 KGHDR, CDR2 SFDVKD. The CDR3 has 16 residues.

Many counts were recorded for this clonotype. The V call is TRBV6-5, the J call TRBJ2-1, with TRBD2 matching over 13 bases. Germline V CDR1 and CDR2: MNHEY, SVGAGI. The CDR3 contains 15 residues. With V trimmed by 6 bases and J by 8 bases, 7 bases remained unmatched. The CDR3 protein is CASSQTSGRKDEQFF. The CDR3 nucleotides are TGTGCCAGCAGCCAGACTAGCGGGAGGAAAGATGAGCAGTTCTTC.

This clonotype appeared many times. The J gene is TRBJ2-2, the V gene TRBV7-2; D gene ambiguous. V lost 2 bases, J lost 1 base, and 11 bases lay in between. Germline V CDR1 and CDR2: SGHTA, FQGNSA. This CDR3 region has 16 residues. CDR3 in DNA: TGTGCCAGCAGCTTAAGTCAGGCAGTGAACACCGGGGAGCTGTTTTTT. As protein: CASSLSQAVNTGELFF.

The table lists this clonotype with many counts. This CDR3 is CASSPPGTTRELFF. In nucleotides, the CDR3 is TGTGCCAGCAGCCCACCCGGGACTACAAGGGAGCTGTTTTTT. The chain combines TRBV11-2 with TRBJ2-2; 7 bases are shared with TRBD2. J was trimmed by 9 bases and V by 5 bases; bases with no gene match: 9. The V gene's germline CDR1 is SGHAT and CDR2 FQNNGV. The CDR3 spans 14 residues.

This clonotype was detected many times. The CDR3 DNA reads TGTGCCAGCAGCACCCGGACTAGCGGGAGGGCCGGTGAGACCCAGTACTTC. Protein sequence: CASSTRTSGRAGETQYF. The V gene is TRBV7-2, the J gene TRBJ2-5, with 15 positions matching TRBD2. Germline assignment: CDR1 SGHTA and CDR2 FQGNSA. The CDR3 is 17 amino acids. The J segment lost 5 bases and the V segment lost 5 bases, leaving 9 bases of the junction unmatched.

In this sample, this clonotype turned up a few times. V usage is TRBV5-8 and J usage is TRBJ2-2, with D tentatively TRBD1 or TRBD2 (5 bases each). Germline CDR1 SGHTS, CDR2 YDEGEE. With 4 bases removed from V and 8 bases from J, the gap between germline ends came to 15 bases. The CDR3 loop spans 14 amino acids. The CDR3 sequence: CASSRGRVKGELFF. CDR3 in DNA: TGTGCCAGCAGCCGGGGCAGGGTGAAAGGGGAGCTGTTTTTT. Full variable domain (outside the CDR3, taken from reference TRBV5-8 and TRBJ2-2): EAGVTQSPTHLIKTRGQQATLRCSPISGHTSVYWYQQALGLGLQFLLWYDEGEERNRGNFPPRFSGRQFPNYSSELNVNALELEDSALYLCASSRGRVKGELFFGEGSRLTVL.

For the CDR3, the DNA is TGTGCCAGCAGCTTTAACAGTCGCTATGGCTACACCTTC. The encoded protein is CASSFNSRYGYTF. This sequence joins TRBV7-2 and TRBJ1-2; D gene unclear. The germline V gene encodes CDR1 SGHTA and CDR2 FQGNSA. The length of the CDR3 is 13 residues. Trimming stripped 3 bases from V and 4 bases from J, with 9 bases between. Drawing the rest from reference TRBV7-2 and TRBJ1-2, the complete variable domain is GAGVSQSPSNKVTEKGKDVELRCDPISGHTALYWYRQSLGQGLEFLIYFQGNSAPDKSGLPSDRFSAERTGGSVSTLTIQRTQQEDSAVYLCASSFNSRYGYTFGSGTRLTVV.

This chain joins TRBV12-3 or TRBV12-4 and TRBJ2-5; 10 bases are shared with TRBD1. The CDR3 is made up of 15 amino acids. Trimming at V came to 5 bases and at J to 5 bases, leaving 8 bases not matched to a gene. Written as DNA, the CDR3 is TGTGCCAGCAGTCCTCGGACAGGGGGTATGGAGACCCAGTACTTC. Translated: CASSPRTGGMETQYF.

This clonotype was seen ten or more times. This CDR3 reads CASSWGSNQPQHF. The CDR3 DNA is TGTGCCAGCAGCTGGGGGAGCAATCAGCCCCAGCATTTT. The chain is built from TRBV7-2 and TRBJ1-5, with D possibly being TRBD1 (5 bases). CDR3 length equals 13 residues. The V end lost 4 bases, the J end lost 1 base, and 5 bases lay between the germline ends. In germline, CDR1 is SGHTA, CDR2 FQGNSA.

This chain uses TRBV19 with TRBJ1-1; TRBD1 aligns across 7 bases. The CDR3 spans 15 residues. Germline CDR1 reads LNHDA; CDR2 reads SQIVND (reference sequence). Germline trimming cut 7 bases from V and 0 bases from J; bases unmatched to any gene: 8. The CDR3 DNA is TGTGCCAGTAAGACAGGGTTCAACATGAACACTGAAGCTTTCTTT. Translation: CASKTGFNMNTEAFF. Full variable domain (rest looked up from reference TRBV19 and TRBJ1-1): DGGITQSPKYLFRKEGQNVTLSCEQNLNHDAMYWYRQDPGQGLRLIYYSQIVNDFQKGDIAEGYSVSREKKESFPLTVTSAQKNPTAFYLCASKTGFNMNTEAFFGQGTRLTVV.

Many counts were recorded for this clonotype. The chain combines TRBV2 with TRBJ2-7; possible D gene TRBD2, 5 bases. The germline CDR1 and CDR2 sequences are SNHLY and FYNNEI. The CDR3 totals 13 residues. Trimming removed 11 bases at V and 4 bases at J, with 18 bases between. The DNA for the CDR3 is TGTGCCGGATCTGCTAGCACGGGTTACGAGCAGTACTTC. This sequence encodes CAGSASTGYEQYF.

This clonotype showed up many times. This sequence joins TRBV7-2 and TRBJ1-5; TRBD1 is a possible D gene (5 bases). The CDR3 contains 18 residues. The germline CDR1 and CDR2 sequences are SGHTA and FQGNSA. The ends were cut back, 2 bases at V and 0 bases at J, with 17 bases in the middle. Written as DNA, the CDR3 is TGTGCCAGCAGCTTAAAAAGGGGTATTGGATATAGCAATCAGCCCCAGCATTTT. It specifies CASSLKRGIGYSNQPQHF.

Ten or more counts support this clonotype. This chain uses TRBV29-1 with TRBJ2-2; 8 bases are shared with TRBD1. This CDR3 region has 15 residues. CDR1 SQVTM and CDR2 ANQGSEA come from the germline V gene. With V trimmed by 4 bases and J by 4 bases, 8 bases remained unmatched. The CDR3 sequence is CSVVVDRVGTGELFF. CDR3 nucleotide sequence: TGCAGCGTTGTCGTGGACAGGGTGGGCACCGGGGAGCTGTTTTTT.

The CDR3 is CASRPGLTDTQYF. CDR3 in DNA: TGTGCCAGCAGGCCGGGCCTCACAGATACGCAGTATTTT. The chain uses TRBV2 and TRBJ2-3; D unresolved. CDR1 is SNHLY and CDR2 is FYNNEI in the germline V gene. V lost 6 bases, J lost 2 bases, and 9 bases lay in between. CDR3 length equals 13 residues.

The genes are TRBV19 and TRBJ2-4, with 8 bases lining up with TRBD1. In germline, CDR1 is LNHDA, CDR2 SQIVND (reference sequence). The CDR3 runs to 18 residues. V lost 5 bases to trimming and J lost 2 bases; unmatched junction nucleotides: 14. CDR3 coding DNA: TGTGCCAGTAGTCTAAGCTCCTGGGCAGGGGGCACCAAAAACATTCAGTACTTC. Encoded protein: CASSLSSWAGGTKNIQYF.

This clonotype was recorded many times. The chain is built from TRBV28 and TRBJ1-2; TRBD1 is a possible D gene (5 bases). Trimming took 1 base from V and 8 from J, leaving 14 bases between them. The CDR3 runs to 14 residues. Germline CDR1 is MDHEN and CDR2 is SYDVKM. The CDR3 coding sequence is TGTGCCAGCAGTTTATTCCGGGGCGGGTTGGGCTACACCTTC. Protein sequence: CASSLFRGGLGYTF.

In its sample, this clonotype was seen many times. J is TRBJ1-4 and V is TRBV7-2, with D uncertain. The germline CDR1 and CDR2 sequences are SGHTA and FQGNSA. The CDR3 is 15 amino acids. V dropped 4 bases and J dropped 0 bases, with 9 bases sitting between them. The CDR3 protein is CASSSAATTNEKLFF. CDR3 DNA: TGTGCCAGCAGCTCGGCCGCCACAACTAATGAAAAACTGTTTTTT.

This clonotype showed up many times. This chain links TRBV7-8 with TRBJ1-6; TRBD1 matches at 7 bases. The CDR3 length is 15 residues. The germline gives CDR1 SGHVS, CDR2 FQNEAQ. J was trimmed by 2 bases and V by 5 bases; bases with no gene match: 3. This CDR3 is CASSPQGAYNSPLHF. CDR3 nucleotides: TGTGCCAGCAGCCCGCAGGGGGCCTATAATTCACCCCTCCACTTT. The full variable domain, in which reference TRBV7-8 and TRBJ1-6 provide the parts outside the CDR3, is GAGVSQSPRYKVAKRGQDVALRCDPISGHVSLFWYQQALGQGPEFLTYFQNEAQLDKSGLPSDRFFAERPEGSVSTLKIQRTQQEDSAVYLCASSPQGAYNSPLHFGNGTRLTVT.

This clonotype was picked up many times. V usage is TRBV27 and J usage is TRBJ2-7, with D possibly TRBD1 on 6 matching bases. Per germline, CDR1 MNHEY and CDR2 SMNVEV (reference sequence). V dropped 4 bases and J dropped 2 bases, with 12 bases sitting between them. The CDR3 totals 14 residues. CDR3: CASSSPDRTYEQYF. The CDR3 nucleotides read TGTGCCAGCAGTTCACCCGACAGGACCTACGAGCAGTACTTC.

This clonotype was seen at least ten times. CDR3 nucleotide sequence: TGTGCCAGCAGCTTGCAGGGAGCCGGAGGGGAGCAGTTCTTC. This gives the protein CASSLQGAGGEQFF. The chain uses TRBV7-6 and TRBJ2-1, with a weak D call TRBD2 (6 bases). The germline gives CDR1 SGHVS, CDR2 FNYEAQ. V gave up 3 bases and J gave up 10 bases, with 16 bases separating them. The CDR3 length is 14 residues.

This clonotype was picked up a small number of times. This chain uses TRBV2 with TRBJ1-1; no reliable D call. The V gene lost 4 bases and the J gene lost 6 bases, with 9 bases spanning the gap. CDR1 is SNHLY, CDR2 FYNNEI, per germline. CDR3 size: 12 residues. This chain's CDR3 is CASSGVRAEAFF. For the CDR3, the DNA is TGTGCCAGCAGTGGAGTACGGGCTGAAGCTTTCTTT.

The chain links TRBV4-3 to TRBJ2-5; D might be TRBD2 (5 bases). Between the trimmed V and J ends, which lost 4 bases and 0 bases, there was a span of 12 bases. The CDR3 is 15 residues long. The V gene's germline CDR1 is LGHNA and CDR2 YSLEER. In DNA, the CDR3 is TGCGCCAGCAGCCCCAGCGGTTCGTACCAAGAGACCCAGTACTTC. Translation: CASSPSGSYQETQYF.

This clonotype appeared many times. The V call is TRBV7-9, the J call TRBJ2-1, with D maybe TRBD2 (5 bases). This CDR3 contains 14 residues. Trimming stripped 7 bases from V and 7 bases from J, with 17 bases between. CDR1 SEHNR and CDR2 FQNEAQ come from the germline V gene (reference sequence). CDR3 in amino acids: CASIFGQLGNEQFF. For the CDR3, the DNA is TGTGCCAGCATATTTGGCCAACTAGGGAATGAGCAGTTCTTC.

This clonotype was counted many times. The rearrangement links TRBV29-1 to TRBJ2-3; 12 bases are shared with TRBD2. The CDR3 is 14 amino acids. Germline V lookup: CDR1 SQVTM, CDR2 ANQGSEA. V lost 4 bases to trimming and J lost 4 bases; unmatched junction nucleotides: 3. CDR3 amino acids: CSVGLAGVPDTQYF. The CDR3 DNA sequence: TGCAGCGTTGGACTAGCGGGAGTGCCAGATACGCAGTATTTT.